These 9 T cell receptor beta chains were sequenced from one sample in a study of blood T cells in healthy people across ages. Combining a sample-barcoded 5' primer with a J-beta primer mix, a second PCR ran for roughly 7 to 12 cycles. TCRdb recomputed calls from the 5' RACE reads with MiXCR, one row per CDR3 protein. Of about 1.8 million distinct CDR3 sequences detected, around half appear once; the ten largest clones hold more than 2%. Sequencing was performed on blood. Receptors originate from a woman aged 40 to 50 in good health.

The rearrangement joins TRBV24-1 to TRBJ2-3; TRBD1 or TRBD2 may be the D gene (5 bases each). Deletions cut 7 bases from V and 2 bases from J, with 24 bases between. Germline assignment: CDR1 KGHDR and CDR2 SFDVKD. The CDR3 length is 18 residues. This CDR3 is CATRNSLKTGQLTDTQYF. CDR3 sequence (DNA): TGTGCCACCAGAAACTCATTAAAGACGGGGCAGCTCACAGATACGCAGTATTTT.

In its sample, this clonotype was seen a few times. V and J are TRBV20-1 and TRBJ2-5, with D perhaps being TRBD1 or TRBD2 (5 bases each). Germline V lookup: CDR1 DFQATT, CDR2 SNEGSKA (reference sequence). V shed 4 bases and J shed 5 bases, with 17 bases lying between them. The CDR3 covers 14 residues. The CDR3 DNA reads TGCAGTGCTAACTGGGACCTTAGGAGGGAGACCCAGTACTTC. Protein sequence: CSANWDLRRETQYF.

This clonotype has more than one count but fewer than ten. CDR3 amino acids: CASSVSSGGSYNEQFF. CDR3 coding DNA: TGTGCCAGCAGTGTTAGTAGCGGGGGTTCCTACAATGAGCAGTTCTTC. V usage is TRBV2 and J usage is TRBJ2-1; 9 nucleotides align to TRBD2. Germline CDR1 is SNHLY and CDR2 is FYNNEI. V was clipped by 4 bases and J by 1 base; unmatched bases: 5. The CDR3 runs to 16 residues.

V gene TRBV2 combines with J gene TRBJ2-1; no clear D. Germline lookup yields CDR1 SNHLY and CDR2 FYNNEI. This CDR3 comprises 13 residues. Trimming took 4 bases from V and 4 from J, leaving 8 bases between them. CDR3 in DNA: TGTGCCAGCAGTGTGCCCCCTTACAATGAGCAGTTCTTC. Its protein is CASSVPPYNEQFF.

In the case of this clonotype: A much larger clone is a single base away; this may be a read error. The chain carries TRBV16 and TRBJ2-7; 8 bases align to TRBD2. TRBJ2-5 explains the end of the DNA better; the J call may be wrong. The germline V gene encodes CDR1 KGHSY and CDR2 FQNENV. This CDR3 is 13 amino acids long. The CDR3 DNA follows: TGTGCCAGCACCTTTAGCGGGGAAGAGACCCAGTACTTC. Its protein product is CASTFSGEETQYF.

This clonotype came up a few times. This chain uses TRBV7-2 with TRBJ2-1, with 8 bases aligning to TRBD2. Germline trimming cut 5 bases from V and 3 bases from J; bases unmatched to any gene: 15. Germline V CDR1 and CDR2: SGHTA, FQGNSA. The CDR3 runs to 18 residues. CDR3 loop: CASSPGRGDVLLYNEQFF. In DNA, the CDR3 is TGTGCCAGCAGCCCGGGGCGGGGGGACGTTCTCCTCTACAATGAGCAGTTCTTC.

This clonotype has only a few counts. The chain couples TRBV3-1 to TRBJ2-7, with D unclear. CDR1 is LGHDT and CDR2 is YNNKEL in the germline V gene (reference sequence). The CDR3 length is 14 residues. V gave up 1 base and J gave up 0 bases, with 7 bases separating them. The CDR3 loop is CASSQVWGSYEQYF. In nucleotides, the CDR3 is TGTGCCAGCAGCCAAGTCTGGGGCTCCTACGAGCAGTACTTC.

The chain is built from TRBV11-2 and TRBJ2-1; no firm D call. Trimming left V 3 bases short and J 1 base short, with 16 bases between. This CDR3 contains 17 residues. The germline V gene encodes CDR1 SGHAT and CDR2 FQNNGV. The CDR3, as DNA: TGTGCCAGCAGCTTTCTAATACTTTCCCCATCCTACAATGAGCAGTTCTTC. Protein: CASSFLILSPSYNEQFF.

This chain connects TRBV3-1 to TRBJ2-7, with D perhaps TRBD2 (5 bases). The J call is in doubt because the DNA end fits TRBJ2-5 better. Looked up from germline, CDR1 is LGHDT and CDR2 is YNNKEL (reference sequence). The CDR3 is made up of 12 amino acids. CDR3 bases: TGTGCCAGCAGATTACTAGGACAGACCCAGTACTTC. Translating gives CASRLLGQTQYF.